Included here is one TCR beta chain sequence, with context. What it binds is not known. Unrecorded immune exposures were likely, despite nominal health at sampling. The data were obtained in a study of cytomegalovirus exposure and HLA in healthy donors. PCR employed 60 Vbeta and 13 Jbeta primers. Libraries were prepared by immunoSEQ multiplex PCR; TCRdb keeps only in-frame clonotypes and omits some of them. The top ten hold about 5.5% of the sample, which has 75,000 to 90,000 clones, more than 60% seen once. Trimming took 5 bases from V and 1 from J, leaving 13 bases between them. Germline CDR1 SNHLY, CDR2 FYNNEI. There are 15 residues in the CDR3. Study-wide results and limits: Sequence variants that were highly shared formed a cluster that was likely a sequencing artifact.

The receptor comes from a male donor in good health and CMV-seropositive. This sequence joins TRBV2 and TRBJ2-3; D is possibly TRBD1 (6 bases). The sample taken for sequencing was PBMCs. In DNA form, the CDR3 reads TGTGCCAGCAGTTTACAGGGTTCTGGCACAGATACGCAGTATTTT. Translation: CASSLQGSGTDTQYF.